These 25 T cell receptor beta chains were all obtained from the same sample, sequenced in a study of T-cell reconstitution after alpha-beta-depleted transplantation in children. It was with unique molecular identifiers that the TCRbeta library was prepared. A single record per CDR3 protein comes from TCRdb applying MiXCR to the PCR reads. The data contain around 680,000 distinct CDR3 sequences, about 15% of them singletons. Sequenced here: PBMCs from the stem cell graft donor, sampled from the stem cell graft. These receptors were collected from a human donor who donated a stem cell graft to a child with acute myeloid leukemia.

This clonotype was observed a few times. V gene TRBV12-3 or TRBV12-4 combines with J gene TRBJ2-3; tentative D call: TRBD2 (5 bases). The CDR3 loop spans 15 amino acids. V lost 3 bases and J lost 2, with 12 bases in between. The CDR3 here is CASSFQRSYTDTQYF. CDR3 nucleotides: TGTGCCAGCAGTTTTCAGCGGAGCTACACAGATACGCAGTATTTT.

This clonotype was picked up a small number of times. The gene calls are TRBV12-3 or TRBV12-4 and TRBJ2-1; 7 bases fit TRBD1. This CDR3 region has 15 residues. Trimming cost V 5 bases and J 4 bases; bases outside gene matches: 8. The CDR3 nucleotides read TGTGCCAGCAGTCCCTCCGGGACAGTATACAATGAGCAGTTCTTC. Protein: CASSPSGTVYNEQFF.

This clonotype was counted ten times or more. The chain employs TRBV28 and TRBJ2-5; the D gene could be TRBD1 or TRBD2 (5 bases each). The CDR3 is 15 residues long. Germline values: CDR1 MDHEN, CDR2 SYDVKM. Trimming pared 2 bases from V and 5 bases from J, leaving 15 bases between. CDR3 in amino acids: CASSLRGANVETQYF. Written as DNA, the CDR3 is TGTGCCAGCAGTTTACGGGGCGCGAATGTTGAGACCCAGTACTTC.

A few counts support this clonotype. This chain uses TRBV4-1 with TRBJ1-5, with D possibly TRBD1 on 5 matching bases. The germline gives CDR1 MGHRA, CDR2 YSYEKL. This CDR3 comprises 16 residues. V dropped 3 bases and J dropped 7 bases, with 19 bases sitting between them. CDR3 in DNA: TGCGCCAGCAGCCAGGAGGGGTCGGTCCCAGGGCAGCCCCAGCATTTT. It yields the protein CASSQEGSVPGQPQHF.

This clonotype was counted at least ten times. This rearrangement joins TRBV20-1 to TRBJ1-1, with D possibly TRBD1 on 5 matching bases. With 0 bases removed from V and 5 bases from J, the gap between germline ends came to 16 bases. CDR3 size: 15 residues. In germline, CDR1 is DFQATT, CDR2 SNEGSKA (reference sequence). The CDR3 DNA follows: TGCAGTGCTAGAGATCCTAATTCAGGGATAACTGAAGCTTTCTTT. Its translation: CSARDPNSGITEAFF.

The chain is built from TRBV20-1 and TRBJ2-1; D is perhaps TRBD1 (7 bases). Germline V gene data show CDR1 as DFQATT and CDR2 as SNEGSKA (reference sequence). This CDR3 spans 15 amino acids. V was trimmed by 7 bases and J by 6 bases, leaving 22 bases between them. In DNA, the CDR3 is TGCAGTGTAGGAGGAGGGGGCGCATCGGGCAATGAGCAGTTCTTC. As protein: CSVGGGGASGNEQFF.

The table lists this clonotype with many counts. The gene calls are TRBV12-3 or TRBV12-4 and TRBJ2-1; D is perhaps TRBD1 (6 bases). Between the trimmed V and J ends, which lost 1 base and 6 bases, there was a span of 13 bases. CDR3 length: 15 residues. CDR3 DNA: TGTGCCAGCAGTTTAGAGACAGGAGAGATCAATGAGCAGTTCTTC. It encodes CASSLETGEINEQFF.

V gene TRBV4-1 combines with J gene TRBJ1-6; possible D gene TRBD1, 5 bases. This CDR3 spans 14 amino acids. Trimming shortened V by 1 base and J by 9 bases, and 10 bases separated the two germline ends. Per germline, CDR1 MGHRA and CDR2 YSYEKL. DNA for the CDR3: TGCGCCAGCAGCCAAGGAGGGGATGGTTCACCCCTCCACTTT. Protein: CASSQGGDGSPLHF.

The chain recombines TRBV5-6 with TRBJ2-1; tentative D call: TRBD2 (6 bases). The V gene's germline CDR1 is SGHDT and CDR2 YYEEEE. The V end lost 3 bases, the J end lost 0 bases, and 13 bases lay between the germline ends. The length of the CDR3 is 16 residues. The CDR3 reads CASSSGLGSSYNEQFF. CDR3 DNA: TGTGCCAGCAGCTCGGGACTGGGGAGCTCCTACAATGAGCAGTTCTTC.

The table lists this clonotype with many counts. This chain joins TRBV2 and TRBJ1-5; no firm D call. The CDR3 runs 15 residues. CDR1 is SNHLY and CDR2 is FYNNEI in the germline V gene. Trimming pared 0 bases from V and 7 bases from J, leaving 13 bases between. For the CDR3, the DNA is TGTGCCAGCAGTGAAGCAAATAGGGTCGGCCAGCCCCAGCATTTT. Encoded protein: CASSEANRVGQPQHF.

The sample holds a few counts of this clonotype. V is TRBV28 and J is TRBJ1-5; maybe TRBD1 (5 bases). The CDR3 contains 19 residues. The germline gives CDR1 MDHEN, CDR2 SYDVKM. The V end lost 1 base, the J end lost 0 bases, and 19 bases lay between the germline ends. The CDR3 reads CASSLLSVRQLNSNQPQHF. As DNA, the CDR3 is TGTGCCAGCAGTTTATTATCAGTGAGACAGCTGAATAGCAATCAGCCCCAGCATTTT. Combining the CDR3 with reference TRBV28 and TRBJ1-5 gives the whole variable domain DVKVTQSSRYLVKRTGEKVFLECVQDMDHENMFWYRQDPGLGLRLIYFSYDVKMKEKGDIPEGYSVSREKKERFSLILESASTNQTSMYLCASSLLSVRQLNSNQPQHFGDGTRLSIL.

In its sample, this clonotype was seen many times. The CDR3 region is CASRQGLNTGELFF. The CDR3 nucleotides are TGCGCCAGCAGACAGGGCTTGAACACCGGGGAGCTGTTTTTT. The chain combines TRBV5-1 with TRBJ2-2; weak D call: TRBD1 (6 bases). Trimming shortened V by 5 bases and J by 1 base, and 9 bases separated the two germline ends. The CDR3 loop spans 14 amino acids. CDR1 SGHRS and CDR2 YFSETQ come from the germline V gene. The whole variable domain, filled in from reference TRBV5-1 and TRBJ2-2, reads KAGVTQTPRYLIKTRGQQVTLSCSPISGHRSVSWYQQTPGQGLQFLFEYFSETQRNKGNFPGRFSGRQFSNSRSEMNVSTLELGDSALYLCASRQGLNTGELFFGEGSRLTVL.

A few counts support this clonotype. V gene TRBV20-1 combines with J gene TRBJ1-1; 11 bases line up with TRBD1. J was trimmed by 1 base and V by 5 bases; bases with no gene match: 15. The CDR3 totals 18 residues. CDR1 and CDR2 from the germline V gene are DFQATT and SNEGSKA (reference sequence). The chain's CDR3 is CSARPRWGTGGANTEAFF. For the CDR3, the DNA is TGCAGTGCTCGCCCCCGCTGGGGGACAGGGGGAGCGAACACTGAAGCTTTCTTT.

The rearrangement uses TRBV7-2 and TRBJ1-5; the D is unclear. The CDR3 covers 15 residues. V was trimmed by 5 bases and J by 1 base, leaving 12 bases between them. CDR1 SGHTA and CDR2 FQGNSA come from the germline V gene. CDR3 amino acids: CASSPDFTSNQPQHF. In DNA, the CDR3 is TGTGCCAGCAGCCCCGATTTTACAAGCAATCAGCCCCAGCATTTT.

A few counts support this clonotype. The V gene is TRBV4-1, the J gene TRBJ1-2; 9 bases match TRBD1. V was clipped by 1 base and J by 8 bases; unmatched bases: 5. This CDR3 has 14 amino acids. Germline CDR1 and CDR2: MGHRA and YSYEKL. As DNA, the CDR3 is TGCGCCAGCAGCCAAGGGGACAGGGCGTACGGCTACACCTTC. It yields the protein CASSQGDRAYGYTF.

This clonotype was seen ten or more times. The V call is TRBV25-1, the J call TRBJ1-2; D not resolved. The V and J ends lost 5 bases and 4 bases respectively, with 8 bases between them. CDR3 size: 12 residues. Germline assignment: CDR1 MGHDK and CDR2 SYGVNS. CDR3 sequence reads: CASSQGLYGYTF. For the CDR3, the DNA is TGTGCCAGCAGTCAAGGTCTCTATGGCTACACCTTC.

This clonotype came up many times. The chain recombines TRBV29-1 with TRBJ1-1; maybe TRBD1 (5 bases). Germline CDR1 reads SQVTM; CDR2 reads ANQGSEA. Trimming removed 4 bases at V and 5 bases at J, with 14 bases between. The CDR3 runs to 13 residues. The CDR3 sequence is CSVGVQVRTEAFF. The CDR3 DNA reads as TGCAGCGTTGGGGTACAGGTGAGGACTGAAGCTTTCTTT.

This clonotype was recorded many times. Its ends do not fully match the called genes, so a read error is possible. The genes are TRBV20-1 and TRBJ2-4; weak D call: TRBD2 (5 bases). Germline V gene lookup returns CDR1 DFQATT and CDR2 SNEGSKA (reference sequence). The CDR3 extends over 13 amino acids. CDR3 sequence: CSAGDGEGNIQYF. The DNA of the CDR3 is TGCAGTGCTGGAGACGGTGAGGGAAACATTCAGTACTTC.

The rearrangement links TRBV7-9 to TRBJ2-3; TRBD2 is a possible D gene (5 bases). V lost 5 bases and J lost 1, with 13 bases in between. Germline V lookup: CDR1 SEHNR, CDR2 FQNEAQ (reference sequence). The CDR3 runs to 15 residues. CDR3 DNA: TGTGCCAGCAGCGCCGATGGGAGCCGCACAGATACGCAGTATTTT. Translating gives CASSADGSRTDTQYF.

The CDR3 nucleotides are TGTGCCAGCAGTTCCTACACGGACCGAAATGAAAAACTGTTTTTT. Translating gives CASSSYTDRNEKLFF. The V and J genes are TRBV28 and TRBJ1-4; D call uncertain. This CDR3 spans 15 amino acids. Germline V lookup: CDR1 MDHEN, CDR2 SYDVKM. V gave up 4 bases and J gave up 5 bases, with 14 bases separating them. The entire variable domain, with the rest obtained from reference TRBV28 and TRBJ1-4, is as follows: DVKVTQSSRYLVKRTGEKVFLECVQDMDHENMFWYRQDPGLGLRLIYFSYDVKMKEKGDIPEGYSVSREKKERFSLILESASTNQTSMYLCASSSYTDRNEKLFFGSGTQLSVL.

This clonotype was counted between two and nine times. Since a much larger clone is just one base distant, this may be a read error. V usage is TRBV20-1 and J usage is TRBJ2-1; 9 nucleotides line up with TRBD1. Germline values: CDR1 DFQATT, CDR2 SNEGSKA (reference sequence). The CDR3 is 17 residues long. Written as DNA, the CDR3 is TGCTGTGCTAGAGATAGCCCCGGGACAGGGATTTCAAATGAGCAGTTCTTC. It is translated as CCARDSPGTGISNEQFF.

This clonotype showed up just a few times. The chain carries TRBV7-2 and TRBJ1-6; D may be TRBD1 (5 bases). The V end lost 1 base, the J end lost 11 bases, and 21 bases lay between the germline ends. There are 17 residues in the CDR3. Germline loops: CDR1 SGHTA, CDR2 FQGNSA. This CDR3 is CASSLVVRGTGVPPLHF. CDR3 nucleotides: TGTGCCAGCAGCTTAGTCGTAAGGGGTACCGGGGTGCCACCCCTCCACTTT.

This chain joins TRBV4-3 and TRBJ2-3; 8 bases are shared with TRBD1. The ends lost 4 bases at V and 2 bases at J; junction bases unmatched: 5. Germline assignment: CDR1 LGHNA and CDR2 YSLEER. This CDR3 is 15 amino acids long. The CDR3 DNA sequence: TGCGCCAGCAGCCCAGGGGGCGGGTACACAGATACGCAGTATTTT. Protein product: CASSPGGGYTDTQYF.

This clonotype was recorded a few times. In DNA form, the CDR3 reads TGTGCCAGCTCACCAAAGGGTGGGGAACCCCTCCACTTT. Its translation is CASSPKGGEPLHF. This chain connects TRBV18 to TRBJ1-6; unclear D gene. The V gene's germline CDR1 is KGHSH and CDR2 LQKENI. The CDR3 is 13 residues long. V was pared by 2 bases and J by 12 bases, with 11 bases between.

There are a few counts of this clonotype. Germline is not matched at one junction end, which may reflect a read error. The DNA of the CDR3 is TGCAGTGCTACCCCGGGACAGGGAATGTCCCCCTTC. Its protein product is CSATPGQGMSPF. This chain uses TRBV20-1 with TRBJ1-2, with 9 positions matching TRBD1. The V gene's germline CDR1 is DFQATT and CDR2 SNEGSKA (reference sequence). The CDR3 sequence is 12 residues long.